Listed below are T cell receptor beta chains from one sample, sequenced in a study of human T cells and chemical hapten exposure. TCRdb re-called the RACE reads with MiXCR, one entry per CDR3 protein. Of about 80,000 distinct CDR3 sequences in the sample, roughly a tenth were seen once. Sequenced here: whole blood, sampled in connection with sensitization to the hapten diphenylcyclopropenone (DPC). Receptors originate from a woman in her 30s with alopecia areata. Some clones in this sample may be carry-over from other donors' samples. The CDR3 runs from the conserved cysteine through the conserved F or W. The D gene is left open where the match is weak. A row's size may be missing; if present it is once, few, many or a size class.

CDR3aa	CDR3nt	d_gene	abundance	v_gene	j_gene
CASSLVGVTGELFF	TGTGCCAGCAGCTTGGTAGGAGTTACCGGGGAGCTGTTTTTT	.	many	TRBV5-6	TRBJ2-2
CASSQGGGLAVRDTQYF	TGCGCCAGCAGCCAAGGAGGGGGACTAGCGGTGCGAGATACGCAGTATTTT	TRBD2	many	TRBV4-3	TRBJ2-3
CASSGMPYGYTF	TGTGCCAGCAGTGGCATGCCCTATGGCTACACCTTC	.	many	TRBV25-1	TRBJ1-2
CASSPPMGQGRRAFF	TGTGCCAGCTCACCACCGATGGGACAGGGGCGTCGGGCTTTCTTT	TRBD1	few	TRBV18	TRBJ1-1
CASRPGLTNTEAFF	TGTGCCAGCAGACCGGGACTCACGAACACTGAAGCTTTCTTT	.	many	TRBV2	TRBJ1-1
CASRTGDTEAFF	TGTGCCAGCAGGACGGGGGACACTGAAGCTTTCTTT	.	few	TRBV28	TRBJ1-1
CASSPRGPTGVGQYF	TGTGCCAGCAGCCCCCGCGGGCCGACTGGAGTGGGGCAGTACTTC	.	.	TRBV7-2	TRBJ2-7
CASSHRGTDGYTF	TGTGCCAGCAGCCACCGGGGGACGGATGGCTACACCTTC	.	many	TRBV6-5	TRBJ1-2
CASSYLTLGALAKNIQYF	TGTGCCAGCAGTTACTTGACCCTTGGGGCTTTAGCCAAAAACATTCAGTACTTC	.	.	TRBV6-2/TRBV6-3	TRBJ2-4
CASSQSPRTEAFF	TGTGCCAGCAGCCAAAGTCCTCGCACTGAAGCTTTCTTT	.	.	TRBV14	TRBJ1-1
CASSVEGNQPQHF	TGTGCCAGCAGTGTTGAGGGCAATCAGCCCCAGCATTTT	.	many	TRBV6-1	TRBJ1-5
CASSQVGGALQETQYF	TGCGCCAGCAGCCAAGTCGGGGGGGCCCTCCAAGAGACCCAGTACTTC	TRBD2	.	TRBV4-3	TRBJ2-5
CSASGQVNHEQYF	TGCAGTGCTAGCGGGCAGGTCAACCACGAGCAGTACTTC	.	few	TRBV20-1	TRBJ2-7
CASSHLPGLSTEAFF	TGCGCCAGCAGCCATTTACCGGGACTGAGCACTGAAGCTTTCTTT	.	few	TRBV4-1	TRBJ1-1
CASSYGGTTDTQYF	TGTGCCAGCAGTTACGGGGGAACCACAGATACGCAGTATTTT	.	few	TRBV6-2/TRBV6-3	TRBJ2-3
CASSQDRSYEQYF	TGCGCCAGCAGCCAAGACAGGAGCTACGAGCAGTACTTC	.	.	TRBV5-1	TRBJ2-7
CAISEGTPPKQYF	TGTGCCATCAGTGAGGGGACACCTCCCAAGCAGTACTTC	.	many	TRBV10-3	TRBJ2-7
CASSLPGILEGYTF	TGTGCCAGCAGCCTGCCAGGAATCCTAGAGGGCTACACCTTC	.	many	TRBV7-9	TRBJ1-2
CASSVSGGAETQYF	TGTGCCAGCAGTGTCTCAGGGGGCGCTGAGACCCAGTACTTC	TRBD1	few	TRBV6-1	TRBJ2-5
CASSLERERTGELFF	TGTGCCAGCAGCCTAGAACGGGAGAGGACCGGGGAGCTGTTTTTT	.	many	TRBV3-1	TRBJ2-2
CASREDGLQETQYF	TGTGCCAGCAGGGAGGACGGCCTCCAAGAGACCCAGTACTTC	.	many	TRBV6-2/TRBV6-3	TRBJ2-5
CSVSQGANYGYTF	TGCAGCGTTTCTCAGGGGGCGAACTATGGCTACACCTTC	TRBD1	.	TRBV29-1	TRBJ1-2
CASSVDIYNSPLHF	TGTGCCAGCAGTGTTGACATCTATAATTCACCCCTCCACTTT	.	many	TRBV6-1	TRBJ1-6
CASSKTSGSFSYEQYF	TGTGCCAGCAGCAAGACTAGCGGGAGTTTCTCCTACGAGCAGTACTTC	TRBD2	many	TRBV11-2	TRBJ2-7
CSVEDSNYGYTF	TGCAGCGTTGAGGACAGTAACTATGGCTACACCTTC	.	.	TRBV29-1	TRBJ1-2
CSVGGSNTGELFF	TGCAGCGTTGGAGGGTCGAACACCGGGGAGCTGTTTTTT	.	many	TRBV29-1	TRBJ2-2
CASSLVPASGYTGELFF	TGTGCCAGCAGCTTAGTCCCGGCTAGCGGATACACCGGGGAGCTGTTTTTT	TRBD2	.	TRBV7-6	TRBJ2-2
CASNPQGPQETQYF	TGTGCCAGCAACCCACAGGGGCCCCAAGAGACCCAGTACTTC	TRBD1	few	TRBV6-1	TRBJ2-5
CSARAGRGAGATYNEQFF	TGCAGTGCTAGGGCCGGCAGGGGAGCGGGAGCGACCTACAATGAGCAGTTCTTC	TRBD2	few	TRBV20-1	TRBJ2-1
CASSLTGASSGYGYTF	TGTGCCAGCAGCCTGACGGGGGCGAGCTCCGGCTATGGCTACACCTTC	.	many	TRBV12-3/TRBV12-4	TRBJ1-2
CASSQQAGGTEAFF	TGTGCCAGCAGCCAGCAAGCAGGCGGGACTGAAGCTTTCTTT	.	few	TRBV3-1	TRBJ1-1
CASSLVGEAEAFF	TGTGCCAGCAGCTTAGTAGGGGAGGCTGAAGCTTTCTTT	.	.	TRBV7-2	TRBJ1-1
CSARRLSYNSPLHF	TGCAGTGCTAGAAGATTGTCCTATAATTCACCCCTCCACTTT	.	.	TRBV20-1	TRBJ1-6
CASSKDRDQPQHF	TGTGCCAGCAGCAAGGACCGAGATCAGCCCCAGCATTTT	.	many	TRBV7-2	TRBJ1-5
CASSFSVGQETQYF	TGTGCCAGCAGTTTTTCGGTGGGACAAGAGACCCAGTACTTC	.	.	TRBV11-2	TRBJ2-5
CASSRAAGADEQFF	TGTGCCAGCAGCCGGGCGGCGGGAGCGGATGAGCAGTTCTTC	TRBD2	.	TRBV3-1	TRBJ2-1
CASSQDVAIYGYTF	TGTGCCAGCAGCCAAGACGTAGCAATCTATGGCTACACCTTC	.	.	TRBV3-1	TRBJ1-2
CASSSPGLVNEKLFF	TGTGCCAGCAGTTCGCCAGGGCTTGTGAATGAAAAACTGTTTTTT	.	many	TRBV27	TRBJ1-4
CASSPRSYGYTF	TGTGCCAGCAGTCCCCGTTCCTATGGCTACACCTTC	.	many	TRBV6-6	TRBJ1-2
CASSFGPQETQYF	TGTGCCAGCAGCTTCGGGCCCCAAGAGACCCAGTACTTC	.	few	TRBV7-2	TRBJ2-5
CSAAKQGGTEAFF	TGCAGTGCTGCAAAACAGGGGGGGACTGAAGCTTTCTTT	TRBD1	many	TRBV20-1	TRBJ1-1
CAISESTQGSEDF	TGTGCCATCAGTGAGTCGACCCAAGGGAGCGAGGACTTC	.	.	TRBV10-3	TRBJ2-7
CASSFSNRLTGNTIYF	TGTGCCAGCAGCTTCTCTAACCGTCTCACTGGAAACACCATATATTTT	.	many	TRBV7-2	TRBJ1-3
CSVENSFYGYTF	TGCAGCGTTGAAAACAGCTTCTATGGCTACACCTTC	.	many	TRBV29-1	TRBJ1-2
CASSGTSGGTDTQYF	TGTGCCAGCAGTGGGACTAGCGGGGGCACAGATACGCAGTATTTT	TRBD2	many	TRBV6-4	TRBJ2-3
CSGAAGEQYF	TGCAGTGGAGCGGCGGGGGAGCAGTACTTC	.	many	TRBV20-1	TRBJ2-7
CASSQRTAEAFF	TGTGCCAGCAGCCAGCGGACAGCTGAAGCTTTCTTT	.	many	TRBV3-1	TRBJ1-1
CASSGGRSTEAFF	TGCGCCAGCAGTGGGGGTAGGAGCACTGAAGCTTTCTTT	.	many	TRBV10-1	TRBJ1-1
CASSPPGQSNTGELFF	TGTGCCAGCTCACCACCAGGACAGTCGAACACCGGGGAGCTGTTTTTT	.	few	TRBV18	TRBJ2-2
CASTLDGGSAGELFF	TGTGCCAGCACCCTCGATGGCGGATCGGCCGGGGAGCTGTTTTTT	.	many	TRBV4-2	TRBJ2-2
CASSLVGGGENEQFF	TGTGCCAGCAGCTTAGTGGGTGGCGGAGAAAATGAGCAGTTCTTC	.	few	TRBV7-2	TRBJ2-1
CATGQGVTDTQYF	TGTGCCACCGGACAGGGGGTAACAGATACGCAGTATTTT	TRBD1	.	TRBV15	TRBJ2-3
CASSYFGGQPGHQPQHF	TGTGCCAGCAGTTATTTTGGAGGACAGCCCGGACATCAGCCCCAGCATTTT	.	.	TRBV12-3/TRBV12-4	TRBJ1-5
CASSGTINRAEAFF	TGTGCCAGCAGCGGAACAATCAACCGAGCTGAAGCTTTCTTT	.	many	TRBV12-3/TRBV12-4	TRBJ1-1
CASSLVGSTDTQYF	TGTGCCAGCAGCTTGGTCGGGAGCACAGATACGCAGTATTTT	.	many	TRBV5-1	TRBJ2-3